This T cell receptor (beta chain) is from a study of Ad26.COV2.S vaccination and SARS-CoV-2 variants. Study at large: Administration of Ad26.COV2.S was intramuscular, either once or twice 56 days apart. Study-wide results and caveats: Those who received the vaccine showed greater spike-specific TCR breadth than those given placebo.

The treatment here: around 19 received Ad26.COV2.S at low or high dose, single or two shots; 5 received placebo; per-sample allocation not given. Samples came from day 63 after the first vaccine or placebo injection. As for this clone: Its antigen remains unknown.

CDR1 LGHDT and CDR2 YNNKEL come from the germline V gene (reference sequence). V lost 4 bases, J lost 5 bases, and 4 bases stayed unmatched. CDR3 length: 15 amino acids. This table comes from immunoSEQ multiplex PCR, and its TCRdb copy is limited to in-frame clones, with some not included. This repertoire shows around 340,000 clones, approximately 90% found once; its top ten account for around 5.3%. This chain links TRBV3-1 (or the pseudogene TRBV3-2) with TRBJ2-1; 11 bases are shared with TRBD2. Sequencing used peripheral blood, obtained in a trial of Ad26.COV2.S vaccine versus placebo. The clonotype comes from a person between 18 and 65 years old who received the Ad26.COV2.S COVID-19 vaccine or a placebo. The CDR3 loop is CASSPPGLADNEQFF. CDR3 bases: TGTGCCAGCAGCCCACCGGGACTAGCGGACAATGAGCAGTTCTTC.